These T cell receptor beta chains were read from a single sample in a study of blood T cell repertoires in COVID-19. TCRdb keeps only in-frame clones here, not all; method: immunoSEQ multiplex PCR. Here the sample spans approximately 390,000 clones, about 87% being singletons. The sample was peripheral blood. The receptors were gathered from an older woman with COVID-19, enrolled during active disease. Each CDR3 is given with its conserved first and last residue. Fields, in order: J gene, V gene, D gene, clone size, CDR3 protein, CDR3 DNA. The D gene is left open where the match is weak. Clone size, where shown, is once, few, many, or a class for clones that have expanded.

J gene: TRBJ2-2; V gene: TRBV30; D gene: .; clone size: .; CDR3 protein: CAWNQGPGELFF; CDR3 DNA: TGTGCCTGGAATCAGGGTCCGGGGGAGCTGTTTTTT
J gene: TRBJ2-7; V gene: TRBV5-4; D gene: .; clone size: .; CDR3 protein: CASSLAAGAPYEQYF; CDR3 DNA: TGTGCCAGCAGCTTGGCGGCGGGGGCGCCCTACGAGCAGTACTTC
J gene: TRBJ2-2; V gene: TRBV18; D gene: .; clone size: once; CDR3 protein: CASSPDFSGELFF; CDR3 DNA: TGTGCCAGCTCACCAGATTTTAGCGGGGAGCTGTTTTTT
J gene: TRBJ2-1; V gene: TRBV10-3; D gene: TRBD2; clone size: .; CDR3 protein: CAISPGLVEQFF; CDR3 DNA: TGTGCCATCAGCCCGGGACTAGTTGAGCAGTTCTTC
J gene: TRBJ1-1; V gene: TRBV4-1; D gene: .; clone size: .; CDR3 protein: CASSQFLPDSYTEAFF; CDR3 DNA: TGCGCCAGCAGCCAATTCCTCCCTGACAGTTACACTGAAGCTTTCTTT
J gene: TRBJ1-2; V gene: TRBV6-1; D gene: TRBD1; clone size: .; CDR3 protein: CASSETGTSIGGYTF; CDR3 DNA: TGTGCCAGCAGTGAGACAGGGACGTCCATAGGTGGCTACACCTTC
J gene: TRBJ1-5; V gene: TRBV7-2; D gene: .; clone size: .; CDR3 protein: CASSLGRLRNQPQHF; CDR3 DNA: TGTGCCAGCAGCTTAGGACGACTAAGGAATCAGCCCCAGCATTTT
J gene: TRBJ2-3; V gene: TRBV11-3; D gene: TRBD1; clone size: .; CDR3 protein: CASSPDRGPTDTQYF; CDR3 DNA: TGTGCCAGCAGCCCGGACAGGGGGCCCACAGATACGCAGTATTTT
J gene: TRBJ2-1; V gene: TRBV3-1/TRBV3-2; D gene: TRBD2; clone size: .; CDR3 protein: CASSQTSGAYNEQFF; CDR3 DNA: TGTGCCAGCAGCCAAACTAGCGGGGCCTACAATGAGCAGTTCTTC
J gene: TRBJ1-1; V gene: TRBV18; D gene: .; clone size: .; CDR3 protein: CASSPLLQGSMNTEAFF; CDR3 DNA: TGTGCCAGCTCGCCATTATTACAGGGAAGCATGAACACTGAAGCTTTCTTT
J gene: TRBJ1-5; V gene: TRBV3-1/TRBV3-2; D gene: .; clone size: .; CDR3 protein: CASSQSSSYQPQHF; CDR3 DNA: TGTGCCAGCAGCCAAAGCAGTAGCTATCAGCCCCAGCATTTT
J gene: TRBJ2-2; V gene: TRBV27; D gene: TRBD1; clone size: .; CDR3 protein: CASRTGVETGELFF; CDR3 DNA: TGTGCCAGCAGAACAGGGGTAGAGACCGGGGAGCTGTTTTTT
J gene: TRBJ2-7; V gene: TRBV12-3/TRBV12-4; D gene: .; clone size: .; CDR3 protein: CASKKVGTYEQYF; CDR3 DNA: TGTGCCAGCAAAAAGGTCGGGACTTACGAGCAGTACTTC
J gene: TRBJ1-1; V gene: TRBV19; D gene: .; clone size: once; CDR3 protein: CASTDERRWEAFF; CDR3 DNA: TGTGCCAGTACCGATGAGAGGAGGTGGGAAGCTTTCTTT
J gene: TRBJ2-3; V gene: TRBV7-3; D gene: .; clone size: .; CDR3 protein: CASSLVGVLTDTQYF; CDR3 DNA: TGTGCCAGCAGCTTAGTGGGAGTACTCACAGATACGCAGTATTTT
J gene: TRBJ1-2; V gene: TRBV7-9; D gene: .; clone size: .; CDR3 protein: CASSLVGSNYGYTF; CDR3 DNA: TGTGCCAGCAGCTTAGTGGGCAGTAACTATGGCTACACCTTC
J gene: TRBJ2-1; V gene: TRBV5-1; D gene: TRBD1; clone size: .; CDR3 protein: CASSRSGGTGDYNEQFF; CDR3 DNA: TGCGCCAGCAGCCGCTCGGGAGGGACAGGGGATTACAATGAGCAGTTCTTC
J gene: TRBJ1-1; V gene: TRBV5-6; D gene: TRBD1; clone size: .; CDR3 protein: CASSRDRINTEAFF; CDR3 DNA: TGTGCCAGCAGCCGGGACAGGATTAACACTGAAGCTTTCTTT
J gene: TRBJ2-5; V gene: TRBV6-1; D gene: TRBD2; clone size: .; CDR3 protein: CASSATSGGGEETQYF; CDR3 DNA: TGTGCCAGCAGTGCCACTAGCGGGGGAGGTGAAGAGACCCAGTACTTC
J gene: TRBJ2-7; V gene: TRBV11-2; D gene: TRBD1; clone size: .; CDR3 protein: CASSLRGTGGYEQYF; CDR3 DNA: TGTGCCAGCAGCCTCAGAGGGACAGGGGGCTACGAGCAGTACTTC
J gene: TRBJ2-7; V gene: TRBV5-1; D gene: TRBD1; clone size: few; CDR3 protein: CASSPGTVPTYEQYF; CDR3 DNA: TGCGCCAGCAGCCCAGGGACAGTACCTACCTACGAGCAGTACTTC
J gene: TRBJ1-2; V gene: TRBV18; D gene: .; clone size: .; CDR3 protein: CASSPGNSPNYGYTF; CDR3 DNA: TGTGCCAGCTCACCAGGAAACAGCCCCAACTATGGCTACACCTTC
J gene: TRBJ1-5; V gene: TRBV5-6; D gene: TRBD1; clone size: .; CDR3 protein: CASSLGTPDRGSNQPQHF; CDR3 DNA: TGTGCCAGCAGCTTGGGGACACCGGACAGGGGAAGCAATCAGCCCCAGCATTTT
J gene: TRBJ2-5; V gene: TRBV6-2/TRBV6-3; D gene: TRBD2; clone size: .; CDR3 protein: CASSSHTTQRGEETQYF; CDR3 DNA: TGTGCCAGCAGTTCACACACTACTCAGCGGGGGGAAGAGACCCAGTACTTC
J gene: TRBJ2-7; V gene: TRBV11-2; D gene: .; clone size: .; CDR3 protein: CASSLDQTGQSSYEQYF; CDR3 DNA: TGTGCCAGCAGCTTAGATCAAACAGGGCAAAGCTCCTACGAGCAGTACTTC
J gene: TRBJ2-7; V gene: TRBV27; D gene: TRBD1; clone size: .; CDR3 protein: CASSPLTGWYEQYF; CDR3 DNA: TGTGCCAGCAGTCCGCTGACAGGGTGGTACGAGCAGTACTTC